The rows below give T cell receptor beta chains drawn from one sample of a study of blood T cell repertoires in COVID-19. Sequencing was performed with immunoSEQ multiplex PCR; in TCRdb, only in-frame clones are kept and a portion is missing. Seen here are under 350,000 clones, 75% to 90% observed once, and the top ten hold roughly 5%. Material: peripheral blood. These receptors all stem from a man in his forties or fifties with acute or convalescent COVID-19. CDR3s include the opening cysteine and the closing phenylalanine or tryptophan. The D gene is left open where the match is weak. Size values are once, few and many counts, or a class for expanded clones, and some rows have none.

>NA|TRBJ2-3|NA|TRBV19
TGTGCCAGTACCAACACAGATACGCAGTATTTT
CASTNTDTQYF
>TRBD1|TRBJ1-2|once|TRBV9
TGTGCCAGCAGCGTATTCGACAGGGGCTATGGCTACACCTTC
CASSVFDRGYGYTF
>TRBD2|TRBJ2-6|NA|TRBV2
TGTGCCAGCACCACCGGGGGGACTGGGGCCAACGTCCTGACTTTC
CASTTGGTGANVLTF
>NA|TRBJ1-1|NA|TRBV30
TGTGCCTGGAGTGTGGGGCAGAACACTGAAGCTTTCTTT
CAWSVGQNTEAFF
>TRBD1|TRBJ1-6|NA|TRBV5-1
TGCGCCAGCAGCTTGATAGGACAGGGTGTACATTCACCCCTCCACTTT
CASSLIGQGVHSPLHF
>NA|TRBJ2-1|NA|TRBV24-1
TGTGCCACCAGTGATATTACCCAGGGATCGGAGAACAATGAGCAGTTCTTC
CATSDITQGSENNEQFF
>TRBD1|TRBJ1-2|once|TRBV19
TGTGCCAGTAGTCCGGGGAGGACAGGTTTTAACTATGGCTACACCTTC
CASSPGRTGFNYGYTF
>NA|TRBJ2-3|once|TRBV18
TGTGCCAGCTCACCACTTACTGACACAGATACGCAGTATTTT
CASSPLTDTDTQYF
>NA|TRBJ2-7|NA|TRBV12-5
TGTGCTAGTGGTTTCATGACCGGGGGCTACGAGCAGTACTTC
CASGFMTGGYEQYF
>NA|TRBJ2-3|NA|TRBV6-6
TGTGCCAGCAGTTCTACCACAGATACGCAGTATTTT
CASSSTTDTQYF
>NA|TRBJ2-7|NA|TRBV7-2
TGTGCCAGCAGCTTCGACAGTCCCTACGAGCAGTACTTC
CASSFDSPYEQYF
>NA|TRBJ2-3|NA|TRBV5-6
TGTGCCAGCAGCTTCATCAGGATCATGGATACGCAGTATTTT
CASSFIRIMDTQYF
>NA|TRBJ1-1|NA|TRBV7-2
TGTGCCAGCAGCCTTTCGGTCCTTAACACTGAAGCTTTCTTT
CASSLSVLNTEAFF
>NA|TRBJ2-7|NA|TRBV9
TGTGCCAGTGGGGGCGAAGAGACATACGAGCAGTACTTC
CASGGEETYEQYF
>NA|TRBJ2-7|NA|TRBV2
TGTGCCAGCGGGATTGCGAGGGGACTCTCCTACGAGCAGTACTTC
CASGIARGLSYEQYF
>NA|TRBJ1-1|NA|TRBV5-6
TGTGCCAGCAGCTTGGGACTTCTGAACACTGAAGCTTTCTTT
CASSLGLLNTEAFF
>TRBD1|TRBJ1-5|once|TRBV5-1
TGCGCCAGCAGCTTGGGCGCAGGGGGCAGCAATCAGCCCCAGCATTTT
CASSLGAGGSNQPQHF
>NA|TRBJ2-2|NA|TRBV6-5
TGTGCCAGTCCTCCTGGGAGCTTTGCCACCGGGGAGCTGTTTTTT
CASPPGSFATGELFF
>NA|TRBJ2-7|NA|TRBV6-6
TGTGCCAGCAGCTTAAGAAAGACAGCCTACGAGCAGTACTTC
CASSLRKTAYEQYF
>TRBD1|TRBJ1-1|NA|TRBV6-4
TGTGCCAGCAGCCCGATGGGGACAGGGGGATCTACGAACACTGAAGCTTTCTTT
CASSPMGTGGSTNTEAFF
>TRBD2|TRBJ2-3|NA|TRBV11-3
TGTGCCAGCAGCTTAGACGAGCGGGGGTGGCGTGGCACAGATACGCAGTATTTT
CASSLDERGWRGTDTQYF
>TRBD1|TRBJ1-4|NA|TRBV19
TGTGCCAGTAGTCTCGGGACAGTCCCAACTAATGAAAAACTGTTTTTT
CASSLGTVPTNEKLFF
>NA|TRBJ1-1|NA|TRBV9
TGTGCCAGCAGCGCTCAGCCTCAGGGATACACTGAAGCTTTCTTT
CASSAQPQGYTEAFF
>TRBD1|TRBJ1-3|once|TRBV5-5
TGTGCCAGCAGCCGGGACAGGGAAAGAAACACCATATATTTT
CASSRDRERNTIYF
>TRBD1|TRBJ2-3|NA|TRBV5-4
TGTGCCAGCAGCGATAAGCGGGGACAGGGGGATACGCAGTATTTT
CASSDKRGQGDTQYF
>NA|TRBJ1-5|NA|TRBV2
TGTGCCAGCAACCAAGACAGGTTGCAGCCCCAGCATTTT
CASNQDRLQPQHF
>TRBD1|TRBJ1-1|NA|TRBV5-1
TGCGCCAGCAGCTTACACAGGGGGAGAATGAACACTGAAGCTTTCTTT
CASSLHRGRMNTEAFF
>NA|TRBJ1-3|NA|TRBV5-4
TGTGCCAGCAGCTTGGCAGACTCTGGAAACACCATATATTTT
CASSLADSGNTIYF
>NA|TRBJ1-2|NA|TRBV30
TGTGCCTGGAGTGTACTGAACAGTAACTATGGCTACACCTTC
CAWSVLNSNYGYTF
>NA|TRBJ2-3|NA|TRBV11-2
TGTGCCAGCAGCTTATGGGTCGGAGAGTACACAGATACGCAGTATTTT
CASSLWVGEYTDTQYF
>NA|TRBJ2-7|NA|TRBV5-4
TGTGCCAGCAGCTTGGCCTCGGGCTACGAGCAGTACTTC
CASSLASGYEQYF